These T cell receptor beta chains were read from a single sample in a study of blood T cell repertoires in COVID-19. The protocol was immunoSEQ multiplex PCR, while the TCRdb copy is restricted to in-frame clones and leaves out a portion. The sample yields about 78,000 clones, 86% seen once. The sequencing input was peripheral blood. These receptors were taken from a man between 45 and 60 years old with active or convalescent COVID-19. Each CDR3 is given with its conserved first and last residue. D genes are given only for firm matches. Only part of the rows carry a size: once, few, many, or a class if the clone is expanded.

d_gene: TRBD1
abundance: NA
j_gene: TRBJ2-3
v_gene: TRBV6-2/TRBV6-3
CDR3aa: CASSYSQTGVRQYF
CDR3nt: TGTGCCAGCAGTTACTCGCAAACAGGGGTTCGGCAGTATTTT

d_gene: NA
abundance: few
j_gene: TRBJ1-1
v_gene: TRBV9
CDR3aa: CASSNQGSEAFF
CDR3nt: TGTGCCAGCAGCAACCAGGGGAGTGAAGCTTTCTTT

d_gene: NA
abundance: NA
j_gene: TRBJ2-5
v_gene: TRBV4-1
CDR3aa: CASSQGSGGIETQYF
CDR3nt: TGCGCCAGCAGCCAAGGGTCGGGCGGGATAGAGACCCAGTACTTC

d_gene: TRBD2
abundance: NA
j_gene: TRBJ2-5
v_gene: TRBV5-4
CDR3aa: CASSLPGLAFQETQYF
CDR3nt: TGTGCCAGCAGCCTACCGGGACTAGCGTTTCAAGAGACCCAGTACTTC

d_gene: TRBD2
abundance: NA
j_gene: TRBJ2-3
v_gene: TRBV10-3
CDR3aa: CAISWTSGGATDTQYF
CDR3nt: TGTGCCATCAGTTGGACTAGCGGGGGGGCAACAGATACGCAGTATTTT

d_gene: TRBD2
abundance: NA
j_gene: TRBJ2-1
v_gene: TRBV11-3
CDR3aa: CASSKVAGYNEQFF
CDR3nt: TGTGCCAGCAGCAAGGTAGCGGGGTACAATGAGCAGTTCTTC

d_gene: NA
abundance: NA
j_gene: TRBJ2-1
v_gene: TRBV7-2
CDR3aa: CASSLMTSQGEQFF
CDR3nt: TGTGCCAGCAGCTTAATGACTAGCCAGGGGGAGCAGTTCTTC

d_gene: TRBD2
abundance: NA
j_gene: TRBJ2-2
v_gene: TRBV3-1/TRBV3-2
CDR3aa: CASSAGGYTGELFF
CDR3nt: TGTGCCAGCAGCGCGGGGGGGTACACCGGGGAGCTGTTTTTT

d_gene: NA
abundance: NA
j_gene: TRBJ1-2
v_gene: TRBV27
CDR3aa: CATATNYGYTF
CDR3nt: TGTGCTACAGCAACTAACTATGGCTACACCTTC

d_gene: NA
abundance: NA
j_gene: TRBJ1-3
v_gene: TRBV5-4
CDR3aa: CASSFGGDSGNTIYF
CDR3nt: TGTGCCAGCAGCTTTGGGGGGGACTCTGGAAACACCATATATTTT

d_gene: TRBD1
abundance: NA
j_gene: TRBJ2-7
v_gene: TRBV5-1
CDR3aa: CASSRDRLNYEQYF
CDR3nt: TGCGCCAGCAGTCGGGACAGGCTAAACTACGAGCAGTACTTC

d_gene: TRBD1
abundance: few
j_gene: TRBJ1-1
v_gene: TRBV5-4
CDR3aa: CASRDPDRPNTEAFF
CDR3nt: TGTGCCAGCAGAGACCCGGACAGGCCAAACACTGAAGCTTTCTTT

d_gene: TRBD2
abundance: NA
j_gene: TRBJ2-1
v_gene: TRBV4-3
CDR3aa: CASSQVGGGNYNEQFF
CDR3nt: TGCGCCAGCAGCCAAGTGGGCGGGGGGAACTACAATGAGCAGTTCTTC

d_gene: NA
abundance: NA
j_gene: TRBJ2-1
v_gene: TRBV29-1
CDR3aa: CSVAYSYNEQFF
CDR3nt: TGCAGCGTTGCCTACAGCTACAATGAGCAGTTCTTC

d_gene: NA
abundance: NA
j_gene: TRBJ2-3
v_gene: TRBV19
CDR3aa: CASSIYIGQARTDTQYF
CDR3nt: TGTGCCAGTAGTATATATATTGGGCAGGCGCGCACAGATACGCAGTATTTT

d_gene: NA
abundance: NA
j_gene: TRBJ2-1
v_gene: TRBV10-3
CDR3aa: CAISVRDEQFF
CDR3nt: TGTGCCATCAGTGTCAGGGATGAGCAGTTCTTC

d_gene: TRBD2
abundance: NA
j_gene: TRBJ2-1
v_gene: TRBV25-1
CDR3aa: CASSEGGGKYNEQFF
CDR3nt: TGTGCCAGCAGTGAAGGGGGGGGGAAATACAATGAGCAGTTCTTC

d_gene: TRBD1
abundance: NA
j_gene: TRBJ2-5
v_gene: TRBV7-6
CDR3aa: CASSLIKGLAGGQETQYF
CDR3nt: TGTGCCAGCAGCCTCATTAAGGGGTTGGCAGGGGGCCAAGAGACCCAGTACTTC

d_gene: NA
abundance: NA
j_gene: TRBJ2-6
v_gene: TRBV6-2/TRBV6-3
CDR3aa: CASSGALSGANVLTF
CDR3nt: TGTGCCAGCAGTGGGGCCCTCTCTGGGGCCAACGTCCTGACTTTC

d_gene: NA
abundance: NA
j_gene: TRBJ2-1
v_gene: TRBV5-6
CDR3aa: CASIIQGISYNEQFF
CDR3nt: TGTGCCAGCATCATACAGGGCATTTCCTACAATGAGCAGTTCTTC

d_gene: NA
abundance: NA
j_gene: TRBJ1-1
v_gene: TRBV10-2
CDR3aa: CASSDGHGRNTEAFF
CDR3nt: TGCGCCAGCAGTGATGGGCATGGGAGGAACACTGAAGCTTTCTTT

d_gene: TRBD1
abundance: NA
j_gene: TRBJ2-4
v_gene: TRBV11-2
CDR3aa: CASSWTGVDIQYF
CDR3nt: TGTGCCAGCAGCTGGACAGGGGTGGACATTCAGTACTTC

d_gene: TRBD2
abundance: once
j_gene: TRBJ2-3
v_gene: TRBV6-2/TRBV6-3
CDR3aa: CASSPLADTQYF
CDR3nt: TGTGCCAGCAGCCCACTAGCGGATACGCAGTATTTT

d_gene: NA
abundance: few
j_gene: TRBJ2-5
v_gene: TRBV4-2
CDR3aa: CASSQDREFQETQYF
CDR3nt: TGTGCCAGCAGCCAAGATAGAGAGTTCCAAGAGACCCAGTACTTC

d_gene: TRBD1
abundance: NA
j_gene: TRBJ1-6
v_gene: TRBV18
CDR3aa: CASSPGQGEGSPLHF
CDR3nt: TGTGCCAGCTCACCAGGGCAGGGGGAAGGATCACCCCTCCACTTT

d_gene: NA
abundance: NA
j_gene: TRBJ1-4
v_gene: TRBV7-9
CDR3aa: CASGSEKLFF
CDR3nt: TGTGCCAGCGGGAGTGAAAAACTGTTTTTT

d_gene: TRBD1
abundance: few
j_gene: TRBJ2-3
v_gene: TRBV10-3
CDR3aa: CAIKGGQVTDTQYF
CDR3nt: TGTGCCATCAAGGGGGGACAGGTCACAGATACGCAGTATTTT

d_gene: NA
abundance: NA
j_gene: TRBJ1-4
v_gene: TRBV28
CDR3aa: CASRPGHEKLFF
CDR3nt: TGTGCCAGCCGGCCAGGGCATGAAAAACTGTTTTTT

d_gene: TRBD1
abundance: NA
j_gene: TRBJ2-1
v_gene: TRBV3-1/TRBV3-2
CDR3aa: CASSQVIDRAGQQFF
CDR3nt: TGTGCCAGCAGCCAAGTGATCGACAGGGCAGGTCAGCAGTTCTTC

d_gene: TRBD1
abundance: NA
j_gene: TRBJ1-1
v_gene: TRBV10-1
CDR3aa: CASSLTGGTEAFF
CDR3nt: TGCGCCAGCAGCCTTACAGGGGGCACTGAAGCTTTCTTT

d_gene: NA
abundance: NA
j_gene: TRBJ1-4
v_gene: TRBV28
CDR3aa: CASSFLPTNEKLFF
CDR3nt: TGTGCCAGCAGTTTTCTCCCAACTAATGAAAAACTGTTTTTT

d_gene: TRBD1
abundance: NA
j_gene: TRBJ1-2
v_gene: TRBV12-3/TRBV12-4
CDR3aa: CASSLQGAYGYTF
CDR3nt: TGTGCCAGCAGTTTGCAGGGGGCCTATGGCTACACCTTC

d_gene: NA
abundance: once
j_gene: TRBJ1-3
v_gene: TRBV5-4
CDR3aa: CASSLNEVHGTIYF
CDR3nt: TGTGCCAGCAGCTTGAATGAGGTGCACGGCACCATATATTTT

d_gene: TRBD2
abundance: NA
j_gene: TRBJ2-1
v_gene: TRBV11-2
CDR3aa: CASSRRSGGSYNEQFF
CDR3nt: TGTGCCAGCAGCAGGAGAAGCGGGGGTTCCTACAATGAGCAGTTCTTC

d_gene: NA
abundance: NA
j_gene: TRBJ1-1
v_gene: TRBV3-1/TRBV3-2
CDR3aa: CASRDTGLNTEAFF
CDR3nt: TGTGCCAGCAGGGATACAGGGCTGAACACTGAAGCTTTCTTT

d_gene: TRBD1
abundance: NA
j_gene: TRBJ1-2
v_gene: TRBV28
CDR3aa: CASSLPGQGNYGYTF
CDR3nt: TGTGCCAGCAGTTTACCGGGACAGGGAAACTATGGCTACACCTTC

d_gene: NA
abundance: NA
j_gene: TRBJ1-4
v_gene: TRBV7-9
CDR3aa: CASSSGYLAPNEKLFF
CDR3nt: TGTGCCAGCAGCTCGGGATACCTGGCCCCTAATGAAAAACTGTTTTTT

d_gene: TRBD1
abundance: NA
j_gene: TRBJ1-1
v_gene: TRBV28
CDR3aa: CASSLGDRVNTEAFF
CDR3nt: TGTGCCAGCAGTTTAGGGGACAGGGTGAACACTGAAGCTTTCTTT

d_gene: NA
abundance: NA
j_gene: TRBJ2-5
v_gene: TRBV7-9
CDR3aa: CASSLDGGGETQYF
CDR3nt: TGTGCCAGCAGCTTAGACGGGGGTGGTGAGACCCAGTACTTC

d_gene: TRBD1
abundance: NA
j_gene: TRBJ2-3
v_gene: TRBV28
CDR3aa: CASTRTGDPVADTQYF
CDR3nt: TGTGCCAGCACCCGTACAGGGGACCCTGTGGCAGATACGCAGTATTTT

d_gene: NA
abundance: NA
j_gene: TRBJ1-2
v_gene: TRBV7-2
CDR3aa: CASSKPSRYGYTF
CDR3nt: TGTGCCAGCAGCAAACCTTCGCGGTATGGCTACACCTTC

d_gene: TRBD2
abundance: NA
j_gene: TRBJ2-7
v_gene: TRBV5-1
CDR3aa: CASSAGGAPDSYEQYF
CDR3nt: TGCGCCAGCAGCGCCGGGGGGGCCCCCGACTCCTACGAGCAGTACTTC

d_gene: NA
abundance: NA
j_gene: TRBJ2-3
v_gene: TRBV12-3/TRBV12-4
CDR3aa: CASTDWDTQYF
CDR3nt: TGTGCCAGCACCGACTGGGATACGCAGTATTTT

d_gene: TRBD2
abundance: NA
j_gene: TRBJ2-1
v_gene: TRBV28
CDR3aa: CASSLSGGAGEQFF
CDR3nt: TGTGCCAGCAGTCTTAGCGGGGGGGCGGGAGAGCAGTTCTTC

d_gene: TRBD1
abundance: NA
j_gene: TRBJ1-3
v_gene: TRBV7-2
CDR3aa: CASSLGQGNGIYF
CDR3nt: TGTGCCAGCAGCTTGGGACAGGGTAATGGCATATATTTT

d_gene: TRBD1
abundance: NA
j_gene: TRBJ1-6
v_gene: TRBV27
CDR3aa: CASSLRGRGTYNSPLHF
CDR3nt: TGTGCCAGCAGTTTGAGGGGGCGTGGAACCTATAATTCACCCCTCCACTTT

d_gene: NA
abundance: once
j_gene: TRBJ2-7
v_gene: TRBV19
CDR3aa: CASSNRGTDRAEQYF
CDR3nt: TGTGCCAGTAGTAACCGCGGGACTGACCGTGCCGAGCAGTACTTC

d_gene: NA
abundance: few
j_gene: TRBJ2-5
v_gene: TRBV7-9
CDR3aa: CASTFGVVQGLETQYF
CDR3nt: TGTGCCAGCACCTTCGGGGTGGTACAGGGCCTAGAGACCCAGTACTTC